Shown below are 12 T cell receptor beta chains from a single sample sequenced in a study of CD8+ T cells in alopecia areata. Following extraction, RNA underwent reverse transcription to cDNA, which served as the sequencing template. Sequencing used immunoSEQ multiplex PCR; TCRdb keeps in-frame clones, though not all of them. This sample yields approximately 170,000 clones, of which approximately 60% are seen a single time; around 14% belongs to the top ten. Described treatment: oral pan-JAK inhibitor, 5-10 mg twice daily. The sequencing used CD4+ T cells sorted from blood, collected at week 24, from a patient treated with tofacitinib. These receptors all stem from a human donor with alopecia areata.

V usage is TRBV30 and J usage is TRBJ1-1; TRBD1 might be the D (5 bases). Germline V gene sequence: CDR1 GTSNPN, CDR2 SVGIG (reference sequence). V shed 4 bases and J shed 1 base, with 10 bases lying between them. The CDR3 has 13 residues. CDR3 region: CAWTSGGNTEAFF. The CDR3, as DNA: TGTGCCTGGACCTCGGGGGGGAACACTGAAGCTTTCTTT.

The V gene is TRBV5-6, the J gene TRBJ2-1, with D possibly TRBD2 on 6 matching bases. The CDR3 runs to 13 residues. Germline CDR1 and CDR2: SGHDT and YYEEEE. With 3 bases removed from V and 8 bases from J, the gap between germline ends came to 12 bases. For the CDR3, the DNA is TGTGCCAGCAGCTGGGAGGCCGGGTATGAGCAGTTCTTC. This codes for CASSWEAGYEQFF.

The chain joins TRBV30 to TRBJ2-2; tentative D call: TRBD1 (6 bases). The CDR3 has 14 residues. Trimming removed 3 bases at V and 6 bases at J, with 14 bases between. Germline loops: CDR1 GTSNPN, CDR2 SVGIG (reference sequence). The CDR3 spells CAWRDQGRPGELFF. CDR3 nucleotides: TGTGCCTGGAGGGATCAGGGGAGACCCGGGGAGCTGTTTTTT.

This chain links TRBV2 with TRBJ2-6; perhaps TRBD1 as D (6 bases). In germline, CDR1 is SNHLY, CDR2 FYNNEI. The CDR3 contains 15 residues. Trimming took off 6 bases at V and 4 bases at J, with 13 bases between the two ends. This CDR3 reads CASSSDRSGANVLTF. The CDR3 DNA reads TGTGCCAGCAGCTCCGACAGGAGCGGGGCCAACGTCCTGACTTTC.

The chain joins TRBV9 to TRBJ2-7; a possible D gene is TRBD1 (6 bases). Per the germline V gene, CDR1 is SGDLS and CDR2 is YYNGEE. V lost 3 bases and J 0 bases, leaving 10 bases between the germline ends. This CDR3 region has 14 residues. In DNA, the CDR3 is TGTGCCAGCAGCGAGGACAGCTTCTCCTACGAGCAGTACTTC. Translation gives CASSEDSFSYEQYF.

This chain connects TRBV20-1 to TRBJ2-5; TRBD2 might be the D (6 bases). This CDR3 has 11 amino acids. Germline-derived CDR1 and CDR2 are DFQATT and SNEGSKA (reference sequence). V lost 4 bases and J lost 13, with 16 bases in between. As DNA, the CDR3 is TGCAGTGCTACCTGGAACAAAGCGGGGTACTTC. This codes for CSATWNKAGYF.

A few counts support this clone. This chain links TRBV7-9 with TRBJ1-5; D might be TRBD1 (5 bases). Trimming removed 4 bases at V and 5 bases at J, with 12 bases between. Germline CDR1 reads SEHNR; CDR2 reads FQNEAQ (reference sequence). The CDR3 covers 14 residues. The CDR3 region is CASSSDSPYQPQHF. In DNA, the CDR3 is TGTGCCAGCAGCTCAGACAGCCCTTATCAGCCCCAGCATTTT.

The genes are TRBV19 and TRBJ1-6; 7 nucleotides align to TRBD1. The junction had 3 bases not matched to a gene; V was cut back by 6 bases and J by 7 bases. The germline V gene encodes CDR1 LNHDA and CDR2 SQIVND (reference sequence). The CDR3 is 13 residues long. The CDR3 nucleotides are TGTGCCAGTAGCGACAGGGTAAATTCACCCCTCCACTTT. Translated, it gives CASSDRVNSPLHF.

The rearrangement links TRBV30 to TRBJ1-1; a weak D match, TRBD1 (5 bases). The length of the CDR3 is 13 residues. Germline V gene lookup returns CDR1 GTSNPN and CDR2 SVGIG (reference sequence). V dropped 0 bases and J dropped 6 bases, with 11 bases sitting between them. CDR3 amino acids: CAWSVLGTPEAFF. CDR3 DNA sequence: TGTGCCTGGAGTGTGTTAGGGACCCCTGAAGCTTTCTTT.

The V and J genes are TRBV5-1 and TRBJ2-5; 9 bases match TRBD2. This CDR3 comprises 16 residues. J gave up 1 base and V 0 bases, and 4 bases lay outside the gene matches. CDR1 SGHRS and CDR2 YFSETQ come from the germline V gene. The CDR3 sequence is CASSLGQAGGQETQYF. DNA for the CDR3: TGCGCCAGCAGCTTGGGGCAAGCGGGGGGCCAAGAGACCCAGTACTTC.

Only a few counts were recorded for this clone. This rearrangement joins TRBV14 to TRBJ1-1; TRBD1 is a possible D gene (6 bases). Trimming left V 4 bases short and J 5 bases short, with 11 bases between. The CDR3 loop spans 13 amino acids. Per the germline V gene, CDR1 is SGHDN and CDR2 is FVKESK. The CDR3 sequence is CASSLGARTEAFF. CDR3 DNA sequence: TGTGCCAGCAGCCTGGGGGCAAGGACTGAAGCTTTCTTT.

V is TRBV11-2 and J is TRBJ1-2, with D tentatively TRBD1 (6 bases). This CDR3 has 13 residues. Trimming removed 7 bases at V and 6 bases at J, with 15 bases between. Germline V gene lookup returns CDR1 SGHAT and CDR2 FQNNGV. In DNA, the CDR3 is TGTGCCAGCACCCTACAGGGAAGGGATGGCTACACCTTC. It translates to CASTLQGRDGYTF.